These 17 T cell receptor beta chains originate from one sample sequenced in a study of a mutant IDH1 vaccine in newly diagnosed glioma. Profiled with immunoSEQ multiplex PCR; TCRdb holds only in-frame clones, not every one. The sample lists roughly 70,000 clones; around 83% were seen once. Time point in this sample: baseline, week 1 (first vaccination visit). Sample treatment: pre-vaccination baseline after standard-of-care therapy. The sequencing here drew on peripheral blood mononuclear cells (PBMCs), taken from a glioma patient treated with radiotherapy, temozolomide or both. The receptors were sampled from a woman aged 18-29 years with glioma. Some clones in this sample may be carry-over from other donors' samples.

The J gene is TRBJ2-3, the V gene TRBV5-5, with a weak D call TRBD2 (7 bases). There are 19 residues in the CDR3. Trimming left V 4 bases short and J 1 base short, with 25 bases between. The germline V gene has CDR1 SGHKS and CDR2 YYEKEE (reference sequence). This chain's CDR3 is CASSPGRGADGKRTDTQYF. In DNA, the CDR3 is TGTGCCAGCAGCCCAGGTCGGGGGGCTGATGGGAAACGCACAGATACGCAGTATTTT.

The gene calls are TRBV29-1 and TRBJ1-3; D may be TRBD1 (6 bases). There are 16 residues in the CDR3. Germline V gives CDR1 SQVTM, CDR2 ANQGSEA. The V gene lost 3 bases and the J gene lost 3 bases, with 18 bases spanning the gap. The CDR3 sequence is CSVESGATPFGNTIYF. For the CDR3, the DNA is TGCAGCGTTGAGTCAGGGGCGACGCCCTTTGGAAACACCATATATTTT.

This chain connects TRBV19 to TRBJ1-1; D unresolved. Germline CDR1 and CDR2: LNHDA and SQIVND (reference sequence). V lost 5 bases and J lost 0, with 10 bases in between. CDR3 size: 14 residues. The CDR3 DNA reads TGTGCCAGTAGTTTGGGTAAAATGAACACTGAAGCTTTCTTT. Amino acid sequence: CASSLGKMNTEAFF.

This rearrangement joins TRBV10-1 to TRBJ1-1; possible D gene TRBD1, 6 bases. The germline V gene has CDR1 WNHNN and CDR2 SYGVQD (reference sequence). This CDR3 is built from 16 residues. Trimming removed 6 bases from V and 0 bases from J, with 17 bases in between. Written as DNA, the CDR3 is TGCGCCAGCAGGGAATCGGGGGGCCCCATGAACACTGAAGCTTTCTTT. Its translation: CASRESGGPMNTEAFF.

J is TRBJ2-7 and V is TRBV29-1; D may be TRBD2 (6 bases). Germline values: CDR1 SQVTM, CDR2 ANQGSEA. The CDR3 loop spans 11 amino acids. Deletions cut 5 bases from V and 3 bases from J, with 8 bases between. The CDR3 region has the DNA TGCAGCGTTCGGGACTTCTACGAGCAGTACTTC. Protein: CSVRDFYEQYF.

The J gene is TRBJ2-2, the V gene TRBV5-1; 8 positions match TRBD2. The J segment lost 6 bases and the V segment lost 0 bases, leaving 4 bases of the junction unmatched. There are 15 residues in the CDR3. Germline values: CDR1 SGHRS, CDR2 YFSETQ. CDR3: CASSLVSGGSGELFF. CDR3 DNA: TGCGCCAGCAGCTTGGTGAGCGGGGGATCCGGGGAGCTGTTTTTT. Based on the CDR3 plus reference TRBV5-1 and TRBJ2-2, the full variable domain is KAGVTQTPRYLIKTRGQQVTLSCSPISGHRSVSWYQQTPGQGLQFLFEYFSETQRNKGNFPGRFSGRQFSNSRSEMNVSTLELGDSALYLCASSLVSGGSGELFFGEGSRLTVL.

V gene TRBV2 combines with J gene TRBJ2-7, with 7 bases lining up with TRBD1. The CDR3 is made up of 13 amino acids. Germline V gives CDR1 SNHLY, CDR2 FYNNEI. J lost 4 bases, V lost 7 bases, and 7 bases had no gene match. Written as DNA, the CDR3 is TGTGCCAGCAAGAGAGGGGGCGGTTACGAGCAGTACTTC. Translation: CASKRGGGYEQYF.

This clone was detected only once. The chain couples TRBV4-3 to TRBJ2-2; a possible D gene is TRBD2 (7 bases). The germline V gene has CDR1 LGHNA and CDR2 YSLEER. This CDR3 is 16 amino acids long. Trimming left V 4 bases short and J 5 bases short, with 17 bases between. The CDR3 sequence is CASSPEGGRGTGELFF. The CDR3 nucleotides are TGCGCCAGCAGCCCGGAGGGGGGGCGGGGGACCGGGGAGCTGTTTTTT.

This chain uses TRBV7-2 with TRBJ2-7; TRBD2 might be the D (7 bases). Germline values: CDR1 SGHTA, CDR2 FQGNSA. CDR3 length: 15 amino acids. Trimming removed 1 base from V and 1 base from J, with 11 bases in between. The CDR3 sequence is CASSLGGGGSYEQYF. The CDR3 DNA reads TGTGCCAGCAGCTTAGGAGGGGGAGGGTCCTACGAGCAGTACTTC.

The chain recombines TRBV9 with TRBJ1-2; possible D gene TRBD1, 5 bases. The V and J ends lost 3 bases and 4 bases respectively, with 16 bases between them. The CDR3 runs 15 residues. The germline V gene has CDR1 SGDLS and CDR2 YYNGEE. CDR3 in amino acids: CASSGQFLAGYGYTF. As DNA, the CDR3 is TGTGCCAGCAGCGGACAGTTTTTGGCTGGCTATGGCTACACCTTC.

The chain is built from TRBV27 and TRBJ1-2; the match to TRBD1 covers 9 bases. Germline V gene sequence: CDR1 MNHEY, CDR2 SMNVEV (reference sequence). The CDR3 sequence is 14 residues long. J was trimmed by 6 bases and V by 5 bases; bases with no gene match: 7. CDR3 loop: CASSTTGTGHGYTF. The CDR3 coding sequence is TGTGCCAGCAGTACCACCGGGACAGGGCATGGCTACACCTTC.

The table lists this clone with a count of one. The chain couples TRBV19 to TRBJ2-7; 7 bases fit TRBD1. This CDR3 spans 12 amino acids. J was trimmed by 6 bases and V by 5 bases; bases with no gene match: 4. Germline V lookup: CDR1 LNHDA, CDR2 SQIVND (reference sequence). The CDR3 reads CASSQTGSEQYF. Written as DNA, the CDR3 is TGTGCCAGTAGTCAGACAGGGTCCGAGCAGTACTTC. The full variable domain, in which reference TRBV19 and TRBJ2-7 provide the parts outside the CDR3, is DGGITQSPKYLFRKEGQNVTLSCEQNLNHDAMYWYRQDPGQGLRLIYYSQIVNDFQKGDIAEGYSVSREKKESFPLTVTSAQKNPTAFYLCASSQTGSEQYFGPGTRLTVT.

This chain connects TRBV7-2 to TRBJ1-1; 7 bases are shared with TRBD1. Germline V gene data show CDR1 as SGHTA and CDR2 as FQGNSA. The CDR3 consists of 15 residues. The V gene end was trimmed by 5 bases and the J gene end by 1 base; junction bases not matched to a gene: 7. The chain's CDR3 is CASSPGAGGNTEAFF. Here the CDR3 DNA reads TGTGCCAGCAGCCCTGGGGCAGGGGGGAACACTGAAGCTTTCTTT.

This chain uses TRBV7-2 with TRBJ1-5, with D tentatively TRBD1 (5 bases). V lost 2 bases to trimming and J lost 4 bases, with 12 bases between them. The CDR3 length is 15 residues. The germline CDR1 and CDR2 sequences are SGHTA and FQGNSA. CDR3 in DNA: TGTGCCAGCAGCTTAAGCAGGGCTCGAAATCAGCCCCAGCATTTT. Its translation: CASSLSRARNQPQHF. The full variable domain, with the rest looked up from reference TRBV7-2 and TRBJ1-5, is GAGVSQSPSNKVTEKGKDVELRCDPISGHTALYWYRQSLGQGLEFLIYFQGNSAPDKSGLPSDRFSAERTGGSVSTLTIQRTQQEDSAVYLCASSLSRARNQPQHFGDGTRLSIL.

This chain uses TRBV20-1 with TRBJ1-2; unclear D gene. CDR1 is DFQATT, CDR2 SNEGSKA, per germline (reference sequence). Between the trimmed V and J ends, which lost 4 bases and 6 bases, there was a span of 3 bases. This CDR3 region has 9 residues. The CDR3 here is CSATHGYTF. For the CDR3, the DNA is TGCAGTGCTACTCATGGCTACACCTTC.

This rearrangement joins TRBV10-1 to TRBJ2-7, with 10 bases aligning to TRBD1. Germline lookup yields CDR1 WNHNN and CDR2 SYGVQD (reference sequence). The CDR3 extends over 14 amino acids. V was clipped by 11 bases and J by 2 bases; unmatched bases: 9. The CDR3 DNA reads TGCGCCCAGAGTCCCGGGACAGGGGCCTACGAGCAGTACTTC. This sequence encodes CAQSPGTGAYEQYF.

The V gene is TRBV5-4, the J gene TRBJ1-2; the D is unclear. The CDR3 extends over 13 amino acids. The germline V gene encodes CDR1 SGHNT and CDR2 YYREEE (reference sequence). Trimming removed 4 bases from V and 8 bases from J, with 15 bases in between. The CDR3 region is CASSLDPGEGYTF. The CDR3 DNA follows: TGTGCCAGCAGCCTGGACCCTGGGGAAGGCTACACCTTC.